Detailed here is one TCR beta chain. The data derive from a study of blood T cell repertoires in COVID-19. About the research overall: Italy, Spain and the United States were the sources of the convalescent and acute COVID-19 samples.

Original analysis: Reference gene primer amplification in the assay estimated nucleated cell counts. TCRdb keeps only in-frame clones here, not all; method: immunoSEQ multiplex PCR. V, J and clone size were drawn from that table, and D and trimming were deduced from the DNA. The repertoire includes about 100,000 clones, 80% of them detected once, and roughly 12% sits in the top ten. CDR3 length: 11 residues. V gave up 7 bases and J gave up 7 bases, with 8 bases separating them. Germline V CDR1 and CDR2: LNHDA, SQIVND (reference sequence). Source material: peripheral blood. The receptor was isolated from an older woman with acute or convalescent COVID-19. The J gene is TRBJ2-1, the V gene TRBV19; possibly TRBD2 for D (5 bases). CDR3 in DNA: TGTGCCAGTAAGGCGGGTAATGAGCAGTTCTTC. Its translation: CASKAGNEQFF.